A single sample is the source of the 25 T cell receptor beta chains below, sequenced in a study of T cell responses to AZD1222 COVID-19 vaccine. Repertoires were generated with immunoSEQ multiplex PCR, while TCRdb's copy carries only in-frame clones and drops some. This table holds 90,000 to 150,000 clones, about 90% found once. The sample was peripheral blood, taken on day 0 of AZD1222 vaccination. These TCRs come from an adult in good health.

The chain links TRBV29-1 to TRBJ2-6; D is unclear. Germline-derived CDR1 and CDR2 are SQVTM and ANQGSEA. Trimming removed 5 bases at V and 4 bases at J, with 12 bases between. CDR3 length equals 14 residues. DNA of the CDR3: TGCAGCGTTTTTACGCCCCCCGGGGCCAACGTCCTGACTTTC. Its protein is CSVFTPPGANVLTF.

The chain couples TRBV5-4 to TRBJ1-1; possibly TRBD1 for D (5 bases). Trimming removed 7 bases from V and 3 bases from J, with 7 bases in between. This CDR3 has 11 amino acids. Germline CDR1 and CDR2: SGHNT and YYREEE (reference sequence). The CDR3 loop reads CASGTDTEAFF. The CDR3 bases are TGTGCCAGCGGGACCGACACTGAAGCTTTCTTT.

The gene calls are TRBV10-1 and TRBJ2-1, with a possible D match to TRBD2 (5 bases). CDR3 length: 13 amino acids. Germline-derived CDR1 and CDR2 are WNHNN and SYGVQD (reference sequence). Deletions cut 2 bases from V and 9 bases from J, with 11 bases between. The CDR3 here is CASSETLASEQFF. CDR3 DNA: TGCGCCAGCAGTGAGACCCTAGCCTCTGAGCAGTTCTTC.

The chain combines TRBV6-4 with TRBJ1-6, with D uncertain. V was shortened by 4 bases and J by 7 bases, with 11 bases between the two germline ends. Looked up from germline, CDR1 is MRHNA and CDR2 is SNTAGT. The CDR3 is made up of 14 amino acids. Written as DNA, the CDR3 is TGTGCCAGCAGTGTAGCATTTCTAAATTCACCCCTCCACTTT. Protein sequence: CASSVAFLNSPLHF.

The chain employs TRBV2 and TRBJ1-1; 10 positions agree with TRBD1. Trimming removed 6 bases from V and 3 bases from J; junction bases left unmatched: 4. CDR1 SNHLY and CDR2 FYNNEI come from the germline V gene. The CDR3 has 14 residues. In DNA, the CDR3 is TGTGCCAGCAGCCCGGACAGGGGGTACACTGAAGCTTTCTTT. This codes for CASSPDRGYTEAFF.

The CDR3 spells CASSTRDYYGYTF. In nucleotides, the CDR3 is TGTGCCAGCTCAACACGGGATTACTATGGCTACACCTTC. V usage is TRBV18 and J usage is TRBJ1-2; D unclear. The V end was cut by 5 bases, the J end by 3 bases, with 10 bases between. The CDR3 is 13 amino acids. Germline values: CDR1 KGHSH, CDR2 LQKENI.

The chain uses TRBV19 and TRBJ1-1, with no clear D. CDR3 length: 14 residues. With 7 bases removed from V and 4 bases from J, the gap between germline ends came to 16 bases. In germline, CDR1 is LNHDA, CDR2 SQIVND (reference sequence). The CDR3 nucleotides are TGTGCCAGTACCTCAGGTAGGCGCTCCACTGAAGCTTTCTTT. It encodes CASTSGRRSTEAFF. The full variable domain, its missing parts supplied by reference TRBV19 and TRBJ1-1, is DGGITQSPKYLFRKEGQNVTLSCEQNLNHDAMYWYRQDPGQGLRLIYYSQIVNDFQKGDIAEGYSVSREKKESFPLTVTSAQKNPTAFYLCASTSGRRSTEAFFGQGTRLTVV.

This rearrangement joins TRBV4-1 to TRBJ1-1; weak D call: TRBD1 (5 bases). Trimming stripped 1 base from V and 4 bases from J, with 10 bases between. Germline assignment: CDR1 MGHRA and CDR2 YSYEKL. This CDR3 comprises 14 residues. The CDR3 DNA follows: TGCGCCAGCAGCCAAGTTAAGGGGTTCACTGAAGCTTTCTTT. This encodes CASSQVKGFTEAFF.

The chain employs TRBV12-5 and TRBJ2-5, with D possibly matching TRBD2 (6 bases). In germline, CDR1 is LGHNT, CDR2 FRNRAP. The V end lost 9 bases, the J end lost 2 bases, and 13 bases lay between the germline ends. CDR3 length: 13 residues. This CDR3 is CASSASGQETQYF. The CDR3 DNA reads TGTGCTAGCTCGGCAAGCGGGCAAGAGACCCAGTACTTC.

The table lists this clone with a few counts. This rearrangement joins TRBV5-8 to TRBJ1-6; no clear D gene. CDR1 and CDR2 (germline): SGHTS, YDEGEE. The CDR3 spans 12 residues. V was shortened by 2 bases and J by 8 bases, with 5 bases between the two germline ends. CDR3: CASSFLYSPLHF. The CDR3 DNA is TGTGCCAGCAGCTTCTTGTATTCACCCCTCCACTTT. Based on the CDR3 plus reference TRBV5-8 and TRBJ1-6, the full variable domain is EAGVTQSPTHLIKTRGQQATLRCSPISGHTSVYWYQQALGLGLQFLLWYDEGEERNRGNFPPRFSGRQFPNYSSELNVNALELEDSALYLCASSFLYSPLHFGNGTRLTVT.

This clone showed up just once. The rearrangement uses TRBV5-1 and TRBJ1-3; D might be TRBD1 (5 bases). From germline, CDR1 is SGHRS and CDR2 YFSETQ. The CDR3 loop spans 15 amino acids. V was shortened by 0 bases and J by 3 bases, with 10 bases between the two germline ends. DNA for the CDR3: TGCGCCAGCAGCTTGGGGGGTCAGGGTGGAAACACCATATATTTT. Translation gives CASSLGGQGGNTIYF.

A single count supports this clone. The chain couples TRBV7-2 to TRBJ1-2; 8 bases line up with TRBD1. V was pared by 2 bases and J by 4 bases, with 6 bases of the junction left unmatched. CDR1 and CDR2 from the germline V gene are SGHTA and FQGNSA. This CDR3 is 15 amino acids long. The CDR3 loop is CASSLRFQGAYGYTF. CDR3 in DNA: TGTGCCAGCAGCTTAAGGTTCCAGGGGGCCTATGGCTACACCTTC.

The chain is built from TRBV7-3 and TRBJ1-1; D is unresolved. V shed 1 base and J shed 3 bases, with 12 bases lying between them. The CDR3 is 15 amino acids. Germline-derived CDR1 and CDR2 are SGHTA and FQGTGA. The CDR3 here is CASSLRPRRDTEAFF. In DNA form, the CDR3 reads TGTGCCAGCAGCTTAAGGCCGAGGAGGGACACTGAAGCTTTCTTT.

This chain joins TRBV7-9 and TRBJ2-1, with D unclear. The CDR3 is 16 residues long. The V end lost 5 bases, the J end lost 0 bases, and 14 bases lay between the germline ends. The germline V gene has CDR1 SEHNR and CDR2 FQNEAQ (reference sequence). CDR3 nucleotides: TGTGCCAGCAGCGGGCCTACCAGGAGCTCCTACAATGAGCAGTTCTTC. Protein product: CASSGPTRSSYNEQFF.

The chain is built from TRBV3-1 (or the pseudogene TRBV3-2) and TRBJ2-5; the D is unclear. Deletions cut 4 bases from V and 5 bases from J, with 11 bases between. Germline assignment: CDR1 LGHDT and CDR2 YNNKEL (reference sequence). This CDR3 spans 13 amino acids. The CDR3 sequence is CASSLPLAETQYF. The DNA for the CDR3 is TGTGCCAGCAGCCTCCCATTGGCGGAGACCCAGTACTTC.

To note about this clone: A junction boundary mismatches the germline segment, possibly from a read error. This chain connects TRBV7-7 to TRBJ2-1; TRBD2 agrees at 8 bases. Germline CDR1 SSHAT, CDR2 FNYEAQ (reference sequence). The CDR3 length is 12 residues. The CDR3 coding sequence is TGTGCTAGCAGCCATAGCGGGGAGGAGCAGTTCTTC. The encoded protein is CASSHSGEEQFF.

V is TRBV19 and J is TRBJ2-2; perhaps TRBD1 as D (6 bases). In germline, CDR1 is LNHDA, CDR2 SQIVND (reference sequence). Trimming removed 10 bases at V and 5 bases at J, with 23 bases between. The CDR3 loop spans 16 amino acids. This CDR3 is CATRDPGARLTGELFF. CDR3 nucleotide sequence: TGTGCCACCAGAGATCCAGGGGCCCGGTTGACCGGGGAGCTGTTTTTT.

This chain connects TRBV2 to TRBJ2-4; D may correspond to TRBD1 or TRBD2 (6 bases each). The germline V and J ends were trimmed by 6 bases and 0 bases, with 21 bases remaining between them. This CDR3 has 18 amino acids. From germline, CDR1 is SNHLY and CDR2 FYNNEI. CDR3: CASRPTKGGGLAKNIQYF. The CDR3 DNA is TGTGCCAGCAGGCCCACTAAAGGAGGGGGGCTAGCCAAAAACATTCAGTACTTC.

The V gene is TRBV28, the J gene TRBJ1-2; no clear D gene. Germline values: CDR1 MDHEN, CDR2 SYDVKM. The CDR3 is 13 residues long. Trimming shortened V by 7 bases and J by 3 bases, and 12 bases separated the two germline ends. The DNA of the CDR3 is TGTGCCAGCACCGTAACAGTGGACTATGGCTACACCTTC. This encodes CASTVTVDYGYTF.

The chain carries TRBV18 and TRBJ2-1, with 8 bases lining up with TRBD1. The CDR3 is made up of 14 amino acids. Germline V gene lookup returns CDR1 KGHSH and CDR2 LQKENI. Trimming at V came to 3 bases and at J to 7 bases, leaving 5 bases not matched to a gene. This CDR3 reads CASSPPGQVNEQFF. CDR3 DNA: TGTGCCAGCTCACCTCCGGGACAGGTAAATGAGCAGTTCTTC.

The gene calls are TRBV24-1 and TRBJ2-1; 12 bases match TRBD1. Germline CDR1 KGHDR, CDR2 SFDVKD. This CDR3 is 15 amino acids long. V lost 9 bases, J lost 8 bases, and 10 bases stayed unmatched. CDR3 amino acids: CATEGQGASRDEQFF. The DNA of the CDR3 is TGTGCCACCGAGGGACAGGGGGCCTCCCGCGATGAGCAGTTCTTC.

The chain employs TRBV3-1 (or the pseudogene TRBV3-2) and TRBJ2-7; weak D call: TRBD1 (5 bases). Germline CDR1 and CDR2: LGHDT and YNNKEL (reference sequence). The germline V and J ends were trimmed by 4 bases and 3 bases, with 13 bases remaining between them. CDR3 size: 14 residues. The DNA of the CDR3 is TGTGCCAGCAGCCGACTGACAGCCAACTACGAGCAGTACTTC. Protein: CASSRLTANYEQYF.

J is TRBJ2-5 and V is TRBV4-1, with D maybe TRBD2 (5 bases). Trimming pared 0 bases from V and 5 bases from J, leaving 16 bases between. The CDR3 totals 16 residues. Germline CDR1 and CDR2: MGHRA and YSYEKL. The CDR3 spells CASSQEGESSAETQYF. CDR3 DNA: TGCGCCAGCAGCCAAGAAGGCGAAAGTAGCGCGGAGACCCAGTACTTC.

The chain uses TRBV29-1 and TRBJ1-4; the match to TRBD1 covers 7 bases. The germline V gene encodes CDR1 SQVTM and CDR2 ANQGSEA. V shed 5 bases and J 7 bases; nucleotides not matched to a gene: 7. The CDR3 sequence is 13 residues long. CDR3 DNA: TGCAGCGTTCAACGACAGGGAGCTGAAAAACTGTTTTTT. It yields the protein CSVQRQGAEKLFF.

This clone qualifies as medium-sized. The rearrangement links TRBV4-1 to TRBJ2-7; D might be TRBD1 or TRBD2, each matching 5 bases. Trimming pared 5 bases from V and 5 bases from J, leaving 22 bases between. This CDR3 comprises 16 residues. CDR1 is MGHRA, CDR2 YSYEKL, per germline. The CDR3 bases are TGCGCCAGCAGCAAAGGGACCTCTCAGGTCATTCACGAGCAGTACTTC. As protein: CASSKGTSQVIHEQYF.